These T cell receptor beta chains were read from a single sample in a study of T cells expressing NK-cell markers. From its re-call of the 5' RACE reads, TCRdb lists each CDR3 protein once, without DNA. The sample features 200,000 to 300,000 distinct CDR3 sequences, with approximately 0.39% in its top ten. Input material: blood T cells: a sorted CD56 or NKG2C T cell subset, CD4+ or CD8+ T cells, or bulk PBMC T cells (not recorded which). Receptor source: a man aged 18 to 29 in good health. Both conserved end residues are part of each CDR3. The order of the fields is V gene, J gene, CDR3 length, CDR3 protein.

TRBV25-1	TRBJ2-1	14	CASSGYRGNNEQFF
TRBV18	TRBJ1-2	16	CASSPRTETGEGGYTF
TRBV3-1	TRBJ2-6	20	CASSHGRLLAGVGGANVLTF
TRBV7-8	TRBJ2-6	20	CASSFRAGNTIYSGANVLTF
TRBV5-1	TRBJ2-1	16	CASSFLGQGSLDEQFF
TRBV2	TRBJ2-3	17	CASRSGTSGTSTDTQYF
TRBV6-5	TRBJ1-2	17	CASSNPGGTGLNYGYTF
TRBV19	TRBJ2-2	14	CASSVTGGTGELFF
TRBV12-3/TRBV12-4	TRBJ1-3	14	CASSFSGDGNTIYF
TRBV7-2	TRBJ2-1	14	CASSLARKLTEQFF
TRBV12-3/TRBV12-4	TRBJ2-3	15	CASSFLRWPTDTQYF
TRBV4-2	TRBJ2-1	15	CASSQNSGSYNEQFF
TRBV7-6	TRBJ2-1	16	CASTQGPGGSYNEQFF
TRBV5-5	TRBJ2-7	14	CASSFLGVVYEQYF
TRBV2	TRBJ1-1	14	CASSEVGWSTEAFF
TRBV20-1	TRBJ1-1	14	CSARQGPVNTEAFF
TRBV20-1	TRBJ1-2	15	CSARWGQGTNYGYTF
TRBV10-3	TRBJ2-1	13	CAIMVGHNNEQFF
TRBV4-3	TRBJ1-2	17	CASSQDGAERTIYGYTF
TRBV20-1	TRBJ2-3	14	CSASNVGDADTQYF
TRBV5-1	TRBJ2-1	15	CASSLSSEAWNEQFF
TRBV12-3/TRBV12-4	TRBJ1-2	14	CASTILGANYGYTF
TRBV9	TRBJ2-1	17	CASSSGGQPSSYNEQFF
TRBV14	TRBJ2-6	17	CASSPPTGRSGANVLTF
TRBV7-2	TRBJ2-7	13	CASSGTGPYEQYF
TRBV27	TRBJ2-3	15	CASSFRLVSTDTQYF
TRBV27	TRBJ2-3	12	CASSGATDTQYF
TRBV7-9	TRBJ2-3	15	CASSPGDLPSDTQYF
TRBV3-1	TRBJ2-1	15	CASSPRWTGRNEQFF
TRBV12-3/TRBV12-4	TRBJ1-5	15	CASSPDRALSQPQHF
TRBV12-3/TRBV12-4	TRBJ2-1	12	CASAPRGGAQFF
TRBV4-1	TRBJ1-5	18	CASSRFGPPEGSNQPQHF
TRBV5-6	TRBJ2-5	15	CASSLALTAKETQYF
TRBV12-3/TRBV12-4	TRBJ2-1	14	CATRGTGASNEQFF
TRBV20-1	TRBJ2-3	13	CSATKTGLVTQYF
TRBV6-2/TRBV6-3	TRBJ2-5	15	CASSPLWGGEWTQYF
TRBV10-3	TRBJ2-3	14	CAIRSGLGADTQYF
TRBV6-5	TRBJ2-2	12	CASSYVSGELFF
TRBV12-3/TRBV12-4	TRBJ1-2	13	CASSSHWLTGYTF
TRBV7-9	TRBJ2-3	15	CASTRTSGSRDTQYF
TRBV4-2	TRBJ2-1	16	CASSQESGRSLNEQFF
TRBV6-5	TRBJ2-1	16	CASSYRIRGSYNEQFF
TRBV6-1	TRBJ1-4	13	CATQQAYNEKLFF
TRBV6-5	TRBJ2-7	13	CASSYSTEYEQYF
TRBV5-8	TRBJ2-3	16	CASSLGTSGKGVTQYF